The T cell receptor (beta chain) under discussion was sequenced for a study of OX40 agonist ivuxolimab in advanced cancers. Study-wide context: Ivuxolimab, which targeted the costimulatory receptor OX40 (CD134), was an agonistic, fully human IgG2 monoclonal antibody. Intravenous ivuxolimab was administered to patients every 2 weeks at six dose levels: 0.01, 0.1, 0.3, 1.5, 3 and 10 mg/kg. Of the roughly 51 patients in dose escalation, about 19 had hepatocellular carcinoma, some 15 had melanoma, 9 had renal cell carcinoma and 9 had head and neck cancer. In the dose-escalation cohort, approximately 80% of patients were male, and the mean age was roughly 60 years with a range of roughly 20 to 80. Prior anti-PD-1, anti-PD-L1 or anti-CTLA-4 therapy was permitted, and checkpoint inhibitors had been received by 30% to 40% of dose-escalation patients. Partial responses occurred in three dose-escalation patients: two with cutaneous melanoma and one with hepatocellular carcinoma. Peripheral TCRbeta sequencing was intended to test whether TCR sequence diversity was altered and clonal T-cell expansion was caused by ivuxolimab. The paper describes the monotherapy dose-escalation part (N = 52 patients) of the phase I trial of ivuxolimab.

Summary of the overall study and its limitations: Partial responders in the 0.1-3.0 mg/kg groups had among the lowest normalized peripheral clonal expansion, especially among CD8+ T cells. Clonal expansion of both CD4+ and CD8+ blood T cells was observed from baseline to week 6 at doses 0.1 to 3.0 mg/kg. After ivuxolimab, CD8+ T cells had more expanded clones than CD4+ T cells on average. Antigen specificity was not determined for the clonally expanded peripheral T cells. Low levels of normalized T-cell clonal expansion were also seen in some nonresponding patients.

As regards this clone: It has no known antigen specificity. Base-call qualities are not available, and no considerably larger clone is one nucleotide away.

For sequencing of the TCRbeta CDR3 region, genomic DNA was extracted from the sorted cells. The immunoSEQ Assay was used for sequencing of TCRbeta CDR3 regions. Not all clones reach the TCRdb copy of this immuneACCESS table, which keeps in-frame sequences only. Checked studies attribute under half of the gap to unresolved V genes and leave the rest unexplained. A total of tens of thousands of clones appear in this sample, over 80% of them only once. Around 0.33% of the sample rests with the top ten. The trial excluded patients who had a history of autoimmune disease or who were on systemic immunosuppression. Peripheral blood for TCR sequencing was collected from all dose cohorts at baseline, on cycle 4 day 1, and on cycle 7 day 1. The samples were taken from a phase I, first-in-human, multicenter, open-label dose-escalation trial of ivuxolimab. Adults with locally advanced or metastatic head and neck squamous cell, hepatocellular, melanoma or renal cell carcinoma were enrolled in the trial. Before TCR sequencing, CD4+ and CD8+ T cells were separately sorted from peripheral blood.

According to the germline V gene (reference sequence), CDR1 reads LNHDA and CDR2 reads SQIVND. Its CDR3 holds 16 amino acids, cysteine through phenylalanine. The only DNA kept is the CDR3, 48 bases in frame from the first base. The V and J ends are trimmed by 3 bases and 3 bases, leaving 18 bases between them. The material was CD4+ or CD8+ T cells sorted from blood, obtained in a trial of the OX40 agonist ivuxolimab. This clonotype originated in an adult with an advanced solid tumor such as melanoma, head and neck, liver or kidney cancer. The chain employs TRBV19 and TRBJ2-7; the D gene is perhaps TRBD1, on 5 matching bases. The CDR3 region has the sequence CASSIFARASNYEQYF. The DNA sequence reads TGTGCCAGTAGTATTTTCGCCAGGGCAAGCAACTACGAGCAGTACTTC.